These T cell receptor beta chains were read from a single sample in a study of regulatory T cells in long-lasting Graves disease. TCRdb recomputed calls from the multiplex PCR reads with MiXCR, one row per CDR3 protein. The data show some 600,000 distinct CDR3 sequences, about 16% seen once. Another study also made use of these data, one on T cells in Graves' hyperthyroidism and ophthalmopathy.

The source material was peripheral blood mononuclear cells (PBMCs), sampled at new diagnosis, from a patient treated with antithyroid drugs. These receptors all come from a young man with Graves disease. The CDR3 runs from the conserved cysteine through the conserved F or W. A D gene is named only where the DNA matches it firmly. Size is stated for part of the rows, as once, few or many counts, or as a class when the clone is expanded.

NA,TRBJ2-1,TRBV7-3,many,CASSLRGTASYNEQFF,TGTGCCAGCAGCTTAAGGGGGACGGCCTCCTACAATGAGCAGTTCTTC
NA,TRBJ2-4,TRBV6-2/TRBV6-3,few,CASIYPGVDSGNIQYF,TGTGCCAGCATCTACCCCGGCGTGGATTCGGGAAACATTCAGTACTTC
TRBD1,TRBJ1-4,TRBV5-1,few,CASRSGQGGEKLFF,TGCGCCAGCCGTTCCGGGCAGGGGGGAGAAAAACTGTTTTTT
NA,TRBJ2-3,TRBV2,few,CASSDGQGDTQYF,TGTGCCAGCAGTGATGGCCAGGGGGATACGCAGTATTTT
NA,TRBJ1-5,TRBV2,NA,CAGRGRTSNQPQHF,TGTGCCGGCAGGGGCAGGACTAGCAATCAGCCCCAGCATTTT
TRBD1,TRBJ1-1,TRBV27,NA,CASTVNRGSEAFF,TGTGCCAGCACCGTAAACAGGGGGTCTGAAGCTTTCTTT
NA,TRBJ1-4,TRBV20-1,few,CSASGQNEKLFF,TGCAGTGCATCTGGACAGAATGAAAAACTGTTTTTT
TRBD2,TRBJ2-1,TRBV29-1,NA,CSVSGTSGSHEQFF,TGCAGCGTTTCCGGGACTAGCGGGAGCCATGAGCAGTTCTTC
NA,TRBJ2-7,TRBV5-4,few,CASSHRDTPYEQYF,TGTGCCAGCAGTCACCGGGACACCCCCTACGAGCAGTACTTC
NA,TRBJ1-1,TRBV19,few,CASSGTPGDTEAFF,TGTGCCAGTAGTGGGACACCCGGGGATACTGAAGCTTTCTTT
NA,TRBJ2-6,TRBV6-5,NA,CASSYLSFKANVLTF,TGTGCCAGCAGTTACCTGAGTTTTAAGGCCAACGTCCTGACTTTC
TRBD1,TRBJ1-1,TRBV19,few,CASTTGADEVTEAFF,TGTGCCAGTACCACAGGGGCAGACGAGGTCACTGAAGCTTTCTTT
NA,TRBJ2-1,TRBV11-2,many,CASSAANEQFF,TGTGCCAGCAGCGCGGCCAATGAGCAGTTCTTC
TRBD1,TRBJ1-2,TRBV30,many,CAWRLDRGGGYTF,TGTGCCTGGAGATTGGACAGGGGAGGAGGCTACACCTTC
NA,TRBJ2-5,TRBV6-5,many,CASSSSGRRGETQYF,TGTGCCAGCAGTTCCTCAGGGCGGCGCGGGGAGACCCAGTACTTC
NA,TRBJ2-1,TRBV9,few,CASSVAVLPYNEQFF,TGTGCCAGCAGCGTGGCGGTTCTGCCCTACAATGAGCAGTTCTTC
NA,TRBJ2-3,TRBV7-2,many,CASSLADLGNTQYF,TGTGCCAGCAGCTTAGCTGACCTAGGAAATACGCAGTATTTT
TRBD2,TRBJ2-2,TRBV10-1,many,CASSELRGVYTGELFF,TGCGCCAGCAGTGAGCTCCGGGGGGTATACACCGGGGAGCTGTTTTTT
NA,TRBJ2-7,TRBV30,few,CAWSGQGGPWF,TGTGCCTGGAGTGGACAGGGAGGTCCGTGGTTC
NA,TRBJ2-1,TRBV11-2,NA,CASSLPPLGTGKNNGQFF,TGTGCCAGCAGCCTCCCCCCTTTAGGGACGGGGAAGAACAATGGGCAGTTCTTC
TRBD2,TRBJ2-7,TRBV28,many,CASGQGGTSGRTYEQYF,TGTGCCAGCGGACAGGGGGGGACTAGCGGGAGGACCTACGAGCAGTACTTC
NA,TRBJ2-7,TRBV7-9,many,CASRTDTYEQYF,TGTGCCAGCAGGACAGATACCTACGAGCAGTACTTC
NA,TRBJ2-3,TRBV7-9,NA,CASSLAPPGAEDTQYF,TGTGCCAGCAGCTTAGCACCCCCGGGGGCTGAAGATACGCAGTATTTT
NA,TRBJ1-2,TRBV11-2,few,CASSLRDGVNYGYTF,TGTGCCAGCAGCCTCCGGGACGGAGTTAACTATGGCTACACCTTC
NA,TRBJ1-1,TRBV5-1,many,CASSSQKSYTEAFF,TGCGCCAGCAGCTCACAAAAAAGCTACACTGAAGCTTTCTTT
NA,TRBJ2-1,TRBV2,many,CASSEVAEIYNEQFF,TGTGCCAGCAGTGAAGTAGCGGAGATCTACAATGAGCAGTTCTTC
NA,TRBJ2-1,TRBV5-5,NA,CASSHFQGSGEQFF,TGTGCCAGCAGCCATTTCCAGGGGAGCGGGGAGCAGTTCTTC
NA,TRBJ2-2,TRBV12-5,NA,CASGLVEGLATGELFF,TGTGCTAGTGGTTTGGTAGAGGGGTTAGCTACCGGGGAGCTGTTTTTT
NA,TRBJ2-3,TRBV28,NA,CATKTGEGKTDTQYF,TGTGCCACCAAAACAGGGGAGGGAAAAACAGATACGCAGTATTTT
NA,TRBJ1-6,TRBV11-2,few,CASSLTTYPNSPLHF,TGTGCCAGCAGCCTAACAACATATCCAAATTCACCCCTCCACTTT
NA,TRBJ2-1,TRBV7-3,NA,CASSFRANNEQFF,TGTGCCAGCAGCTTCCGAGCTAACAATGAGCAGTTCTTC
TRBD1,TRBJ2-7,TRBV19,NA,CASSIQGVVDEQYF,TGTGCCAGTAGTATTCAGGGGGTGGTCGACGAGCAGTACTTC
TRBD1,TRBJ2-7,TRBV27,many,CASSLRGLTHEQYF,TGTGCCAGCAGTTTGAGGGGGCTAACCCACGAGCAGTACTTC
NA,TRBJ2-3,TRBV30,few,CAWSVEIPGSTDTQYF,TGTGCCTGGAGTGTGGAGATCCCTGGAAGCACAGATACGCAGTATTTT
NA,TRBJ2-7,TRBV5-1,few,CASRWDSQGEQYF,TGCGCCAGCCGTTGGGACTCCCAGGGGGAGCAGTACTTC
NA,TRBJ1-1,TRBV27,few,CASRPLGTLEAFF,TGTGCCAGCAGGCCCCTGGGGACGCTCGAAGCTTTCTTT
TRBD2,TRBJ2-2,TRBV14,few,CASSQVGRALGELFF,TGTGCCAGCAGCCAAGTCGGGAGGGCCCTCGGGGAGCTGTTTTTT
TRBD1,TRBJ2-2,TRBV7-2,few,CASSLWGQGTGELFF,TGTGCCAGCAGCTTATGGGGACAGGGAACCGGGGAGCTGTTTTTT
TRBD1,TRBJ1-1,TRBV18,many,CASSPPRTGETEAFF,TGTGCCAGCTCACCACCACGGACAGGGGAAACTGAAGCTTTCTTT
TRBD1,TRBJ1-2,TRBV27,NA,CASSWTGTNYGYTF,TGTGCCAGCAGTTGGACAGGGACTAACTATGGCTACACCTTC
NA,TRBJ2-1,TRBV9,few,CASSVGPGANEQFF,TGTGCCAGCAGCGTAGGCCCCGGCGCCAATGAGCAGTTCTTC
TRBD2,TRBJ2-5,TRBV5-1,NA,CASSLRAASGQETQYF,TGCGCCAGCAGCTTGCGGGCTGCTAGCGGCCAAGAGACCCAGTACTTC
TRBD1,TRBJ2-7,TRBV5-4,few,CASSTDRGGYEQYF,TGTGCCAGCAGCACCGACAGGGGCGGATACGAGCAGTACTTC
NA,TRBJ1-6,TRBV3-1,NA,CASSPLYESPLHF,TGTGCCAGCAGCCCCCTCTATGAGTCACCCCTCCACTTT
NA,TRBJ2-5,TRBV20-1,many,CSAPPAETQYF,TGCAGTGCTCCTCCGGCGGAGACCCAGTACTTC
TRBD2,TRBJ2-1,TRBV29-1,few,CSVRTSGAYNEQFF,TGCAGCGTGCGGACTAGCGGAGCCTACAATGAGCAGTTCTTC
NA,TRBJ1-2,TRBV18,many,CASSPNYGYTF,TGTGCCAGCTCCCCTAACTATGGCTACACCTTC
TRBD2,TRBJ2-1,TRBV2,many,CASRGTSGRGYEQFF,TGTGCCAGCAGAGGGACTAGCGGGAGAGGCTATGAGCAGTTCTTC
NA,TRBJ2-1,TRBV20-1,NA,CSAGGGTGPLNEQFF,TGCAGTGCTGGGGGAGGAACGGGACCCCTAAATGAGCAGTTCTTC
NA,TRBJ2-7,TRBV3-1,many,CASSRGAEALYEQYF,TGTGCCAGCAGCCGCGGGGCAGAGGCGCTCTACGAGCAGTACTTC
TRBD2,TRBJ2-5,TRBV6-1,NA,CASGIGSGRLETQYF,TGTGCCAGTGGAATTGGTAGCGGGAGGCTGGAGACCCAGTACTTC
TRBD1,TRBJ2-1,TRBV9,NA,CASSVETGAYNEQFF,TGTGCCAGCAGCGTAGAAACAGGGGCCTACAATGAGCAGTTCTTC
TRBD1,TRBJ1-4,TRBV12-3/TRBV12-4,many,CASSLGTGEKLFF,TGTGCCAGCAGTCTCGGGACAGGGGAAAAACTGTTTTTT
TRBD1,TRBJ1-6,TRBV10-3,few,CASLEGQNNSPLHF,TGTGCCAGCCTAGAGGGACAGAATAATTCACCCCTCCACTTT
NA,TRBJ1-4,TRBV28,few,CASTERGADPKLFF,TGTGCCAGCACTGAGAGAGGGGCCGACCCAAAACTGTTTTTT
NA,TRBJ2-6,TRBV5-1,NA,CASSLGPSGVSGANVLTF,TGCGCCAGCAGCTTGGGACCCTCGGGGGTCTCTGGGGCCAACGTCCTGACTTTC
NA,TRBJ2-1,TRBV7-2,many,CASSLVGGVGQFF,TGTGCCAGCAGCTTAGTGGGTGGCGTCGGGCAGTTCTTC
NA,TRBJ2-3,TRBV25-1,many,CASSEWGYSTDTQYF,TGTGCCAGCAGTGAATGGGGATACTCCACAGATACGCAGTATTTT
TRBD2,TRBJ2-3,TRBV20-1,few,CSALLAGGPSDTQYF,TGCAGTGCCTTACTAGCGGGAGGGCCGTCAGATACGCAGTATTTT